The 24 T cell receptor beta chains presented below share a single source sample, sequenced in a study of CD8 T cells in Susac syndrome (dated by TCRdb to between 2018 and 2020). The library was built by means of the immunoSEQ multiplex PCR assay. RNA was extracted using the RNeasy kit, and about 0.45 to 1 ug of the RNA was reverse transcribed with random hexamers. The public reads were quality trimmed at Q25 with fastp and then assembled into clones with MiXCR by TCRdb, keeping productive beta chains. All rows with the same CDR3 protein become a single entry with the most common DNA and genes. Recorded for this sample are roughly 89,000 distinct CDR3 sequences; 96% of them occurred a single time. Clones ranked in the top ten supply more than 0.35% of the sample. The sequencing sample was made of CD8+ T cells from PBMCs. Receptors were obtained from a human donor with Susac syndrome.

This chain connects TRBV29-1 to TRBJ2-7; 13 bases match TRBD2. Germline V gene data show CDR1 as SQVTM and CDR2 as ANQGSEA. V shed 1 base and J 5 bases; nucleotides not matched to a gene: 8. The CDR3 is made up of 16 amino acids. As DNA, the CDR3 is TGCAGCGTTGAAGGCTCGACTAGCGGGAGGTACAACGAGCAGTACTTC. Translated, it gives CSVEGSTSGRYNEQYF.

The CDR3 reads CAGGQPQETQYF. As DNA, the CDR3 is TGTGCCGGTGGACAGCCCCAAGAGACCCAGTACTTC. The rearrangement uses TRBV12-3 or TRBV12-4 and TRBJ2-5; tentative D call: TRBD1 (6 bases). V was cut by 11 bases and J by 1 base, with 11 bases left in between. This CDR3 has 12 amino acids.

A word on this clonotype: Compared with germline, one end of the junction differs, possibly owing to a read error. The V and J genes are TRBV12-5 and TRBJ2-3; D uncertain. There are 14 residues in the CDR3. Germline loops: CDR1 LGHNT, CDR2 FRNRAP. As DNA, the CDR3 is TGTGCTAGTGGTTTCTTGGCCCGCACCGATACGCAGTATTTT. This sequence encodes CASGFLARTDTQYF.

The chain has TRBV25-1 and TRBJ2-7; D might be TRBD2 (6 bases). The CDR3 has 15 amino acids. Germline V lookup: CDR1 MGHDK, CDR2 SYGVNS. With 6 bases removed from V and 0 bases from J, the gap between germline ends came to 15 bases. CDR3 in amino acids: CASSPPDYTSYEQYF. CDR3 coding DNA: TGTGCCAGCAGCCCACCGGACTACACCTCCTACGAGCAGTACTTC.

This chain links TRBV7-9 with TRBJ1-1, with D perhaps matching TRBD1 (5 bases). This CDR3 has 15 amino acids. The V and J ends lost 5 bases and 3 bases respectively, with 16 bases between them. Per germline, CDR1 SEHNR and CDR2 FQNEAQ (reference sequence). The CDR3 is CASSPSRVGYTEAFF. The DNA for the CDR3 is TGTGCCAGCAGCCCGAGCAGGGTGGGGTACACTGAAGCTTTCTTT.

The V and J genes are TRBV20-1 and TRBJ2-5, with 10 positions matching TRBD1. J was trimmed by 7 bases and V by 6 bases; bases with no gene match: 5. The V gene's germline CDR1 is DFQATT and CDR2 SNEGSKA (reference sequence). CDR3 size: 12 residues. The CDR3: CSAPGQGTTQYF. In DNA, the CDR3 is TGCAGTGCCCCGGGACAGGGGACGACCCAGTACTTC.

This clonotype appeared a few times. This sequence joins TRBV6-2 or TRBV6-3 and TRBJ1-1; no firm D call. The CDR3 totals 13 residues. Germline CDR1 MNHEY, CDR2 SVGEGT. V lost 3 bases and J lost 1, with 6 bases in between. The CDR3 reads CASSYLGNTEAFF. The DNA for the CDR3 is TGTGCCAGCAGTTATCTGGGGAACACTGAAGCTTTCTTT.

As DNA, the CDR3 is TGCAGCGTCCCACCCCCTAACAATGAGCAGTTCTTC. Translated, it gives CSVPPPNNEQFF. The chain joins TRBV29-1 to TRBJ2-1, with no clear D. V dropped 6 bases and J dropped 5 bases, with 11 bases sitting between them. Germline lookup yields CDR1 SQVTM and CDR2 ANQGSEA. The CDR3 length is 12 residues.

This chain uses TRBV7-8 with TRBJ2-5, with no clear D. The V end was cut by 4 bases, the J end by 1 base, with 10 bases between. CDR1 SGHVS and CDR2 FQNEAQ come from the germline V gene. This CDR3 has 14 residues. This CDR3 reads CASSSPGAQETQYF. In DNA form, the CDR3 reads TGTGCCAGCAGCTCCCCAGGCGCCCAAGAGACCCAGTACTTC.

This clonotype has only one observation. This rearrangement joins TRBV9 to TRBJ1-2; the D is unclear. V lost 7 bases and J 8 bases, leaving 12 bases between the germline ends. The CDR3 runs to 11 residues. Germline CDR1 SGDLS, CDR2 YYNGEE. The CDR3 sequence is CASGPAGGYTF. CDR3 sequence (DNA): TGTGCCAGCGGGCCCGCCGGGGGCTACACCTTC.

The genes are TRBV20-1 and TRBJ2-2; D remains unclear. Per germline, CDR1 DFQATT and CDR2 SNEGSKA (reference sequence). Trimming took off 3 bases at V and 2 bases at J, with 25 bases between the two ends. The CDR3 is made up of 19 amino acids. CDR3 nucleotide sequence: TGCAGTGCTAGGGGCCAGGCCTATGGAGAAGACCTCAACACCGGGGAGCTGTTTTTT. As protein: CSARGQAYGEDLNTGELFF.

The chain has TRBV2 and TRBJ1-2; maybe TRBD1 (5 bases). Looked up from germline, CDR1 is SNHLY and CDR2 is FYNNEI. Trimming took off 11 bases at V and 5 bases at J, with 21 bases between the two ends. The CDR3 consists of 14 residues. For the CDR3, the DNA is TGTGCCCGGGGGGAAACAGGAGAGTTGTATGGCTACACCTTC. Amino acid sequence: CARGETGELYGYTF. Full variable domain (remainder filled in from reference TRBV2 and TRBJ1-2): EPEVTQTPSHQVTQMGQEVILRCVPISNHLYFYWYRQILGQKVEFLVSFYNNEISEKSEIFDDQFSVERPDGSNFTLKIRSTKLEDSAMYFCARGETGELYGYTFGSGTRLTVV.

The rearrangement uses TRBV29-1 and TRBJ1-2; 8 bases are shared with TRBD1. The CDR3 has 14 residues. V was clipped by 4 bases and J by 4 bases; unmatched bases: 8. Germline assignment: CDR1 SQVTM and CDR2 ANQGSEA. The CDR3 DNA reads TGCAGCGTTGGAGAGACAGGGGACGGCTATGGCTACACCTTC. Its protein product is CSVGETGDGYGYTF. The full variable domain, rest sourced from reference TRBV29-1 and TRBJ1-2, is SAVISQKPSRDICQRGTSLTIQCQVDSQVTMMFWYRQQPGQSLTLIATANQGSEATYESGFVIDKFPISRPNLTFSTLTVSNMSPEDSSIYLCSVGETGDGYGYTFGSGTRLTVV.

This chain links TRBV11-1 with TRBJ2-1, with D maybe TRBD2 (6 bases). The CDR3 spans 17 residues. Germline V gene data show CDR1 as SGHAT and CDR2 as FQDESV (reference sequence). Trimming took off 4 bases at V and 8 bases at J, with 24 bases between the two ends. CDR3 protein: CASSSFGGKGPRDEQFF. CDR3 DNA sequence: TGTGCCAGCAGCTCCTTTGGGGGGAAAGGACCCAGGGATGAGCAGTTCTTC.

Written as DNA, the CDR3 is TGTGCCTGGACCGACGGGAGCAATCAGCCCCAGCATTTT. Translation: CAWTDGSNQPQHF. The chain joins TRBV30 to TRBJ1-5; no definite D call. From germline, CDR1 is GTSNPN and CDR2 SVGIG (reference sequence). Trimming took off 4 bases at V and 1 base at J, with 8 bases between the two ends. The CDR3 is 13 amino acids. Variable domain in full (rest from reference TRBV30 and TRBJ1-5): SQTIHQWPATLVQPVGSPLSLECTVEGTSNPNLYWYRQAAGRGLQLLFYSVGIGQISSEVPQNLSASRPQDRQFILSSKKLLLSDSGFYLCAWTDGSNQPQHFGDGTRLSIL.

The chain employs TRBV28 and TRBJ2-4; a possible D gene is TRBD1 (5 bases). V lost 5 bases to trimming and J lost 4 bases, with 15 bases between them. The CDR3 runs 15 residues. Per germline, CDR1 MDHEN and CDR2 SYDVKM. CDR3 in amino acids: CASSPAPRQKNIQYF. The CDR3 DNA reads TGTGCCAGCAGTCCTGCCCCCCGACAGAAAAACATTCAGTACTTC.

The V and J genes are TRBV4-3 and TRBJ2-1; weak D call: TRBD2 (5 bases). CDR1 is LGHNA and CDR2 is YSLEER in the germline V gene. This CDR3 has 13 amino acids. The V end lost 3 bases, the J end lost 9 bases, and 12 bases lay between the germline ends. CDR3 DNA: TGCGCCAGCAGCCATCTAGCACCGGGTGAGCAGTTCTTC. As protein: CASSHLAPGEQFF.

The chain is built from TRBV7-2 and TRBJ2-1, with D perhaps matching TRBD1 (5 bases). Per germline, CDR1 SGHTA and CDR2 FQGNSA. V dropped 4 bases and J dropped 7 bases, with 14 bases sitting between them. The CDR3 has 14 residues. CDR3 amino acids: CASSSGWADNEQFF. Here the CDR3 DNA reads TGTGCCAGCAGCTCAGGGTGGGCAGATAATGAGCAGTTCTTC.

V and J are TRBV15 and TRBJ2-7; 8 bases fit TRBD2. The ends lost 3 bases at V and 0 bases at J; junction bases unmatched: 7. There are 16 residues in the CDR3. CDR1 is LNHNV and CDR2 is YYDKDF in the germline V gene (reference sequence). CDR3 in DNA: TGTGCCACCAGCAGTGGTAGCGGGACCGGCTCCTACGAGCAGTACTTC. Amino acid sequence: CATSSGSGTGSYEQYF. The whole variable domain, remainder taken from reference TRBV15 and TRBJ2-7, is DAMVIQNPRYQVTQFGKPVTLSCSQTLNHNVMYWYQQKSSQAPKLLFHYYDKDFNNEADTPDNFQSRRPNTSFCFLDIRSPGLGDTAMYLCATSSGSGTGSYEQYFGPGTRLTVT.

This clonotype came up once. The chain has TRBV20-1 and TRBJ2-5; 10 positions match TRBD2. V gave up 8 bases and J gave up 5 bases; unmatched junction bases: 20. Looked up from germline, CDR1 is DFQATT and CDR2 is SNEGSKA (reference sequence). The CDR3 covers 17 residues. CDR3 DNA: TGCAGTACGAGTCGGGCTAGCGGGAGCGGGGCTATGGAGACCCAGTACTTC. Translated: CSTSRASGSGAMETQYF.

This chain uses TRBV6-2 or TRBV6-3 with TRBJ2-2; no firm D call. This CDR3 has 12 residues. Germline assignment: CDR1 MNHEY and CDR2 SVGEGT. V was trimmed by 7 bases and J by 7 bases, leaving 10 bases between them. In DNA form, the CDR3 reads TGTGCCAGCACCGCACCAAGCGGGGAGCTGTTTTTT. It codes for CASTAPSGELFF.

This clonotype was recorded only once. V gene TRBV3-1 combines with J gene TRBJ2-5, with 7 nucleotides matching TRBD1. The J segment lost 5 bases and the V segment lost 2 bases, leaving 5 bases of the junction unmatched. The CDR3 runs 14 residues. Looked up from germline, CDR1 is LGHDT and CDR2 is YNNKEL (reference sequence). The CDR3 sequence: CASSQMTGLETQYF. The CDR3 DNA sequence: TGTGCCAGCAGCCAAATGACAGGGCTGGAGACCCAGTACTTC.

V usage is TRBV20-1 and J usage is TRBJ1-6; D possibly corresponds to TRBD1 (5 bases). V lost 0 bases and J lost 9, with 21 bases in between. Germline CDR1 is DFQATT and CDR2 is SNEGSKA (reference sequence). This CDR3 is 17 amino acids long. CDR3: CSARDLGGQGRRSPLHF. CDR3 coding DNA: TGCAGTGCTAGAGATTTGGGTGGGCAGGGACGACGTTCACCCCTCCACTTT.

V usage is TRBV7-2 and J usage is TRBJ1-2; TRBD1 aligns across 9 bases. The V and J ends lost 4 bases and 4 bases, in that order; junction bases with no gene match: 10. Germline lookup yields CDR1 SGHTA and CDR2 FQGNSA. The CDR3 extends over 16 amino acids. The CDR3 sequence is CASSSPGTGRGYGYTF. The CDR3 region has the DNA TGTGCCAGCAGCTCTCCCGGGACAGGGAGAGGCTATGGCTACACCTTC.